This T cell receptor (beta chain) was identified during a study of blood T cell repertoires in COVID-19. Study as a whole: Donors in the United States, Italy and Spain gave samples during acute or convalescent COVID-19.

Residents of approximately 25 US areas, aged about 18 to 95 years, made up the participants. All recovered Cohort 3 donors got two negative PCRs, got clearance, or saw symptom resolution. Trimming removed 2 bases from V and 7 bases from J, with 14 bases in between. Germline V gives CDR1 MNHNS, CDR2 SASEGT. The CDR3 is made up of 14 amino acids. Authors' processing steps: Estimation of nucleated cell counts relied on the amplification of reference gene primers. Sequenced by immunoSEQ multiplex PCR; TCRdb stores in-frame clones only, minus some. V and J calls plus clone size are reproduced from that table; the DNA served to infer D and trimming. The sample holds 300,000 to 450,000 clones, more than 70% seen once.

The sample comprised PBMCs or T cells enriched from blood (not recorded which). This sequence joins TRBV6-1 and TRBJ2-5; D gene unclear. The sequence was collected from a woman younger than 35 who had recovered from COVID-19. Written as DNA, the CDR3 is TGTGCCAGCAGTGAAAGCCCCTCACCGGGGACCCAGTACTTC. Translating gives CASSESPSPGTQYF.